The entry below describes one TCR beta chain. Antigen specificity is unknown. V lost 3 bases and J 5 bases, leaving 7 bases between the germline ends. CDR1 and CDR2 from the germline V gene are MNHNY and SVGAGI (reference sequence). CDR3 length equals 12 residues. The data were taken from a study of cytomegalovirus exposure and HLA in healthy donors. Study-level information: Of 350 to 400 genotyped donors, 80% to 85% grouped in the Caucasian-associated ancestry cluster. Study conclusions and caveats: A later analysis reportedly found that, within productive TCRs, an Asian-associated ancestry cluster had fewer N-insertions than the mean observed across the roughly 700 donors. TCR beta chain V- and J-gene trimming was linked, in a later analysis, to a missense variant in DCLRE1C. Presence/absence comparisons presumed near-even sequencing depth among donors.

PCR involved 60 Vbeta and 13 Jbeta primers. Libraries were prepared by immunoSEQ multiplex PCR; TCRdb keeps only in-frame clonotypes and omits some of them. Of 130,000 to 150,000 clones listed, roughly 79% are singletons. This chain joins TRBV6-6 and TRBJ1-1; unclear D gene. This receptor was obtained from an older woman in good health and CMV-seropositive. The sequencing sample was made of PBMCs. The CDR3: CASSYLRTEAFF. The DNA for the CDR3 is TGTGCCAGCAGTTATTTGAGGACTGAAGCTTTCTTT.